One and the same sample provided the 8 T cell receptor beta chains below, sequenced in a study of blood T cell repertoires in COVID-19. The table came from immunoSEQ multiplex PCR; TCRdb's copy has only in-frame clones and leaves some out. The data hold about 55,000 clones, with 90% observed a single time. Sequencing used peripheral blood. Source of these receptors: a man aged 35 to 55 with acute or convalescent COVID-19.

The chain is built from TRBV11-3 and TRBJ2-1, with 10 bases identical to TRBD2. V gave up 6 bases and J gave up 9 bases; unmatched junction bases: 8. The CDR3 contains 14 residues. Germline values: CDR1 SGHNT, CDR2 YENEEA. CDR3 sequence (DNA): TGTGCCAGCAGGTCCCTAGCGGGAGTGGGTGAGCAGTTCTTC. This encodes CASRSLAGVGEQFF.

The V call is TRBV6-5, the J call TRBJ2-7; D might be TRBD2 (6 bases). V dropped 7 bases and J dropped 3 bases, with 13 bases sitting between them. The CDR3 is 13 residues long. Germline assignment: CDR1 MNHEY and CDR2 SVGAGI. CDR3 DNA sequence: TGTGCCAGCACCCCTGCGGGGATCTACGAGCAGTACTTC. It translates to CASTPAGIYEQYF.

This clone was found once. The chain has TRBV7-9 and TRBJ2-2; 13 bases are shared with TRBD2. Trimming took 5 bases from V and 6 from J; bases not matched to a gene: 3. The CDR3 extends over 15 amino acids. Germline assignment: CDR1 SEHNR and CDR2 FQNEAQ (reference sequence). Written as DNA, the CDR3 is TGTGCCAGCAGCCCAGGACTAGCGGGAGCCGGGGAGCTGTTTTTT. It encodes CASSPGLAGAGELFF. Combining the CDR3 with reference TRBV7-9 and TRBJ2-2 gives the whole variable domain DTGVSQNPRHKITKRGQNVTFRCDPISEHNRLYWYRQTLGQGPEFLTYFQNEAQLEKSRLLSDRFSAERPKGSFSTLEIQRTEQGDSAMYLCASSPGLAGAGELFFGEGSRLTVL.

The chain recombines TRBV5-1 with TRBJ1-5, with D possibly being TRBD1 (6 bases). CDR3 length: 17 residues. The V gene's germline CDR1 is SGHRS and CDR2 YFSETQ. The V end lost 0 bases, the J end lost 0 bases, and 13 bases lay between the germline ends. The CDR3 coding sequence is TGCGCCAGCAGCTTGGAACCAGGGGCAGGTAGCAATCAGCCCCAGCATTTT. Protein product: CASSLEPGAGSNQPQHF.

In its sample, this clone was seen a few times. The J gene is TRBJ1-2, the V gene TRBV7-9; 9 positions agree with TRBD1. The CDR3 has 15 amino acids. CDR1 is SEHNR, CDR2 FQNEAQ, per germline (reference sequence). Trimming cost V 0 bases and J 4 bases; bases outside gene matches: 3. CDR3 coding DNA: TGTGCCAGCAGCTTAGCGCAGGGACAGGGCTATGGCTACACCTTC. Translation gives CASSLAQGQGYGYTF.

The chain joins TRBV6-5 to TRBJ1-1; tentative D call: TRBD1 (5 bases). Looked up from germline, CDR1 is MNHEY and CDR2 is SVGAGI. This CDR3 has 13 residues. With 5 bases removed from V and 5 bases from J, the gap between germline ends came to 12 bases. The CDR3 loop is CASSRGGGTEAFF. As DNA, the CDR3 is TGTGCCAGCAGTAGGGGAGGTGGGACTGAAGCTTTCTTT.

This clone is categorized as medium-sized. The J gene is TRBJ1-2, the V gene TRBV27, with 8 bases lining up with TRBD1. With 2 bases clipped from V and 4 bases from J, the junction kept 3 bases outside the gene matches. The CDR3 length is 14 residues. Germline V CDR1 and CDR2: MNHEY, SMNVEV (reference sequence). CDR3 coding DNA: TGTGCCAGCAGTTTAGCAGGGGGCGGCTATGGCTACACCTTC. This codes for CASSLAGGGYGYTF.

The J gene is TRBJ1-4, the V gene TRBV6-5; possible D gene TRBD1, 5 bases. This CDR3 has 14 residues. Looked up from germline, CDR1 is MNHEY and CDR2 is SVGAGI. With 2 bases removed from V and 2 bases from J, the gap between germline ends came to 6 bases. For the CDR3, the DNA is TGTGCCAGCAGTTACGGGGGGACTAATGAAAAACTGTTTTTT. Translated: CASSYGGTNEKLFF.